The next 6 T cell receptor beta chains were all read from a single sample in a study of blood T cells in healthy people across ages. The use of a sample-barcoded 5' primer and a J-beta primer mix characterized a second PCR of roughly 6 to 11 cycles. Each CDR3 protein is one row after TCRdb ran MiXCR on the 5' RACE reads. The table lists 550,000 to 800,000 distinct CDR3 sequences, 32% of them singletons, with 15% to 19% in the top ten. The specimen sequenced was blood. These receptors were taken from a woman of 80 years or more in good health.

This clonotype was counted only a few times. This chain joins TRBV6-2 or TRBV6-3 and TRBJ2-1, with 15 positions matching TRBD2. The V and J ends lost 4 bases and 5 bases, in that order; junction bases with no gene match: 3. CDR3 length: 16 amino acids. Germline-derived CDR1 and CDR2 are MNHEY and SVGEGT. CDR3 DNA sequence: TGTGCCAGCAGTTCCAGGACTAGCGGGGGGGACAATGAGCAGTTCTTC. This gives the protein CASSSRTSGGDNEQFF.

This clonotype occurred a few times. The chain couples TRBV20-1 to TRBJ2-7; maybe TRBD2 (6 bases). Trimming pared 0 bases from V and 2 bases from J, leaving 20 bases between. CDR1 and CDR2 (germline): DFQATT, SNEGSKA (reference sequence). The CDR3 contains 17 residues. The CDR3 reads CSARDRYDAGSTYEQYF. The CDR3 bases are TGCAGTGCTAGAGATAGATACGATGCGGGGTCAACCTACGAGCAGTACTTC.

Ten or more counts support this clonotype. The chain is built from TRBV6-1 and TRBJ2-1; TRBD1 matches 8 bases. V trimming: 8 bases; J trimming: 9 bases; junction bases outside the gene matches: 9. The CDR3 is made up of 13 amino acids. Per germline, CDR1 MNHNS and CDR2 SASEGT. CDR3 bases: TGTGCCAGCGCACAGGGGGAATTAGGTGAGCAGTTCTTC. It encodes CASAQGELGEQFF.

On this clonotype itself: An end of the junction differs from the germline gene, which may be a read error. The chain is built from TRBV7-2 and TRBJ1-6; 9 positions match TRBD1. The germline gives CDR1 SGHTA, CDR2 FQGNSA. The CDR3 consists of 15 residues. The CDR3: CASSLGGQGNSPPHF. The CDR3 DNA reads TGTGCCAGCAGCTTAGGGGGACAGGGTAATTCACCCCCCCACTTT.

The sample holds many counts of this clonotype. A read error is possible here, since a much larger clone lies one base away. The chain uses TRBV7-2 and TRBJ2-7, with D maybe TRBD2 (5 bases). Trimming shortened V by 1 base and J by 7 bases, and 11 bases separated the two germline ends. CDR1 is SGHTA and CDR2 is FQGNSA in the germline V gene. The CDR3 consists of 13 residues. CDR3 sequence (DNA): TGTGCCAGCAGCTTAGACCGGAGCGGTGAGCAGTACTTC. Translated: CASSLDRSGEQYF.

The rearrangement joins TRBV28 to TRBJ2-3, with 9 bases aligning to TRBD2. The germline V gene has CDR1 MDHEN and CDR2 SYDVKM. This CDR3 contains 16 residues. The V segment lost 7 bases and the J segment 7 bases; nucleotides outside the gene matches: 15. DNA of the CDR3: TGTGCCAGCACCTCGTTTGTAGCGGGGGTGATACATACGCAGTATTTT. As protein: CASTSFVAGVIHTQYF.